Presented here are 18 T cell receptor beta chains from one specimen sequenced in a study of cytomegalovirus exposure and HLA in healthy donors. PCR employed 60 Vbeta and 13 Jbeta primers. The protocol was immunoSEQ multiplex PCR, while the TCRdb copy is restricted to in-frame clones and leaves out a portion. Among roughly 70,000 clones listed, about 74% were seen once. What was sequenced was PBMCs. The receptors were gathered from a human donor in good health.

The V gene is TRBV5-4, the J gene TRBJ1-1, with TRBD1 matching over 8 bases. The germline gives CDR1 SGHNT, CDR2 YYREEE (reference sequence). The V segment lost 4 bases and the J segment 1 base; nucleotides outside the gene matches: 3. This CDR3 is built from 14 residues. The CDR3, as DNA: TGTGCCAGCAGCCGGGGACAGGAGAACACTGAAGCTTTCTTT. This encodes CASSRGQENTEAFF.

The chain combines TRBV27 with TRBJ2-3; D is possibly TRBD2 (5 bases). CDR1 and CDR2 (germline): MNHEY, SMNVEV (reference sequence). The length of the CDR3 is 17 residues. Trimming pared 0 bases from V and 3 bases from J, leaving 16 bases between. CDR3 loop: CASSLSTAGGTTDTQYF. The CDR3 DNA follows: TGTGCCAGCAGTTTATCGACGGCGGGTGGCACTACAGATACGCAGTATTTT.

The chain is built from TRBV18 and TRBJ2-5; no firm D call. The V gene's germline CDR1 is KGHSH and CDR2 LQKENI. Trimming removed 3 bases at V and 2 bases at J, with 4 bases between. The CDR3 runs to 12 residues. CDR3 sequence (DNA): TGTGCCAGCTCACCTCAACAAGAGACCCAGTACTTC. Its translation is CASSPQQETQYF.

The chain uses TRBV14 and TRBJ1-3; D ambiguous. V dropped 4 bases and J dropped 6 bases, with 7 bases sitting between them. The CDR3 is made up of 12 amino acids. Germline assignment: CDR1 SGHDN and CDR2 FVKESK. The CDR3 reads CASSPGTNTIYF. The CDR3 DNA follows: TGTGCCAGCAGCCCGGGAACAAACACCATATATTTT. Full variable domain (outside the CDR3, taken from reference TRBV14 and TRBJ1-3): EAGVTQFPSHSVIEKGQTVTLRCDPISGHDNLYWYRRVMGKEIKFLLHFVKESKQDESGMPNNRFLAERTGGTYSTLKVQPAELEDSGVYFCASSPGTNTIYFGEGSWLTVV.

The genes are TRBV19 and TRBJ1-4; 7 bases fit TRBD1. The length of the CDR3 is 13 residues. V gave up 7 bases and J gave up 8 bases; unmatched junction bases: 7. The germline V gene has CDR1 LNHDA and CDR2 SQIVND (reference sequence). The CDR3 bases are TGTGCCAGTAAAAAGGGGGCAGGAGAAAAACTGTTTTTT. It yields the protein CASKKGAGEKLFF. Together with reference TRBV19 and TRBJ1-4, the CDR3 gives the full variable domain: DGGITQSPKYLFRKEGQNVTLSCEQNLNHDAMYWYRQDPGQGLRLIYYSQIVNDFQKGDIAEGYSVSREKKESFPLTVTSAQKNPTAFYLCASKKGAGEKLFFGSGTQLSVL.

This clone appeared a few times. The CDR3 is CASSARTGSSYEQYF. The CDR3 DNA reads TGTGCCAGCAGTGCCCGGACAGGGAGCTCCTACGAGCAGTACTTC. The chain is built from TRBV25-1 and TRBJ2-7; 8 nucleotides match TRBD1. V trimming: 4 bases; J trimming: 0 bases; junction bases outside the gene matches: 5. Germline V gene data show CDR1 as MGHDK and CDR2 as SYGVNS. The CDR3 is made up of 15 amino acids.

The V and J genes are TRBV30 and TRBJ2-1; the match to TRBD1 covers 9 bases. The CDR3 length is 17 residues. V shed 3 bases and J 1 base; nucleotides not matched to a gene: 10. Germline V lookup: CDR1 GTSNPN, CDR2 SVGIG (reference sequence). The CDR3 region is CAWSDKWGQGSYNEQFF. CDR3 nucleotides: TGTGCCTGGAGCGATAAGTGGGGACAGGGTTCCTACAATGAGCAGTTCTTC.

The rearrangement uses TRBV6-6 and TRBJ2-7; TRBD2 matches 11 bases. The junction had 9 bases not matched to a gene; V was cut back by 7 bases and J by 1 base. The CDR3 has 16 amino acids. Germline CDR1 MNHNY, CDR2 SVGAGI (reference sequence). CDR3 region: CASTSSGTSGSYEQYF. The DNA for the CDR3 is TGTGCCAGCACTTCCTCCGGGACTAGCGGTTCCTACGAGCAGTACTTC.

In nucleotides, the CDR3 is TGTGCCAGCAGCCTTTCGACACCACCCCTCCACTTT. This encodes CASSLSTPPLHF. The chain carries TRBV7-9 and TRBJ1-6; no reliable D call. V was cut by 5 bases and J by 11 bases, with 10 bases left in between. CDR3 size: 12 residues. The germline CDR1 and CDR2 sequences are SEHNR and FQNEAQ (reference sequence).

The J gene is TRBJ2-7, the V gene TRBV25-1; 12 bases are shared with TRBD2. From germline, CDR1 is MGHDK and CDR2 SYGVNS. The length of the CDR3 is 15 residues. V shed 3 bases, J shed 5 bases, and the junction held 5 bases outside the gene matches. Here the CDR3 reads CASSDQRTSGNEQYF. The CDR3 DNA follows: TGTGCCAGCAGTGACCAGCGGACTAGCGGGAACGAGCAGTACTTC.

This clone was seen only a few times. The rearrangement links TRBV7-9 to TRBJ2-2; 7 bases are shared with TRBD1. The J segment lost 2 bases and the V segment lost 6 bases, leaving 9 bases of the junction unmatched. Per germline, CDR1 SEHNR and CDR2 FQNEAQ (reference sequence). CDR3 size: 16 residues. The CDR3 loop is CASSLDRLINTGELFF. CDR3 nucleotide sequence: TGTGCCAGCAGTTTGGACAGGCTGATTAACACCGGGGAGCTGTTTTTT.

This chain connects TRBV19 to TRBJ2-1, with D tentatively TRBD2 (5 bases). CDR1 and CDR2 from the germline V gene are LNHDA and SQIVND (reference sequence). CDR3 length: 15 amino acids. V lost 7 bases to trimming and J lost 0 bases, with 13 bases between them. As DNA, the CDR3 is TGTGCCAGTATCAGGACGGGAAGCTCCTACAATGAGCAGTTCTTC. It yields the protein CASIRTGSSYNEQFF.

The V gene is TRBV2, the J gene TRBJ1-5; D perhaps matches TRBD1 (6 bases). The CDR3 loop spans 14 amino acids. Germline lookup yields CDR1 SNHLY and CDR2 FYNNEI. Trimming shortened V by 6 bases and J by 6 bases, and 15 bases separated the two germline ends. Here the CDR3 reads CASSLQGAGQPQHF. DNA of the CDR3: TGTGCCAGCAGCTTACAGGGAGCAGGTCAGCCCCAGCATTTT.

V gene TRBV2 combines with J gene TRBJ1-2; maybe TRBD1 (6 bases). With 6 bases removed from V and 2 bases from J, the gap between germline ends came to 19 bases. The CDR3 sequence is 16 residues long. Germline CDR1 and CDR2: SNHLY and FYNNEI. Here the CDR3 DNA reads TGTGCCAGCAGCCTATCTAGGCAGGGGCACAACTATGGCTACACCTTC. Amino acids: CASSLSRQGHNYGYTF. The full variable domain, with the rest looked up from reference TRBV2 and TRBJ1-2, is EPEVTQTPSHQVTQMGQEVILRCVPISNHLYFYWYRQILGQKVEFLVSFYNNEISEKSEIFDDQFSVERPDGSNFTLKIRSTKLEDSAMYFCASSLSRQGHNYGYTFGSGTRLTVV.

This sequence joins TRBV9 and TRBJ2-5; D gene ambiguous. Trimming stripped 4 bases from V and 5 bases from J, with 18 bases between. This CDR3 region has 15 residues. Germline CDR1 reads SGDLS; CDR2 reads YYNGEE. CDR3 region: CASSSSPEIGETQYF. Here the CDR3 DNA reads TGTGCCAGCAGCAGCTCCCCCGAGATCGGGGAGACCCAGTACTTC.

This clone came up a few times. It differs at one base from a far larger clone, so likely a read error. The sample holds other DNA sequences that translate to the same CDR3. The CDR3 DNA is TGCGCCAGCAGCCTTTGGGACACGACTAATGAAAAACTGTTTTTT. It is translated as CASSLWDTTNEKLFF. The gene calls are TRBV5-1 and TRBJ1-4; a weak D match, TRBD1 (6 bases). Trimming took 4 bases from V and 2 from J, leaving 12 bases between them. The CDR3 is 15 residues long. Germline CDR1 SGHRS, CDR2 YFSETQ.

This clone was seen a few times. This chain joins TRBV27 and TRBJ1-1, with a possible D match to TRBD1 (5 bases). This CDR3 spans 11 amino acids. From germline, CDR1 is MNHEY and CDR2 SMNVEV (reference sequence). V lost 8 bases to trimming and J lost 5 bases, with 9 bases between them. CDR3 sequence (DNA): TGTGCCAGCCACCAGGGAACTGAAGCTTTCTTT. Translation gives CASHQGTEAFF.

This clone was seen just once. J is TRBJ1-5 and V is TRBV18, with D possibly being TRBD1 (6 bases). The CDR3 runs to 13 residues. Germline-derived CDR1 and CDR2 are KGHSH and LQKENI. V was trimmed by 3 bases and J by 11 bases, leaving 14 bases between them. This CDR3 is CASSPDTPGAQHF. In nucleotides, the CDR3 is TGTGCCAGCTCACCTGACACGCCAGGGGCCCAGCATTTT.